The sample holds one count of the clone carrying this T cell receptor beta chain. This sample is drawn from a study of shared clonotypes between healthy human individuals. The CDR3 has 14 residues. Germline CDR1 reads LNHDA; CDR2 reads SQIVND (reference sequence). The V gene lost 3 bases and the J gene lost 1 base, with 9 bases spanning the gap. For each subset, genomic DNA was distributed in equal portions over several immunoSEQ plates. The replicate PCRs on unsorted PBMC were given 250 to 300 ng DNA, which is 25,000 to 30,000 T cell genomes. Unsorted PBMC DNA sequencing spanned ten immunoSEQ deep assay plates. In the original analysis: Junction-only sequences without quality scores were provided by ImmunoSEQ, so filtering was different. Sequencing used immunoSEQ multiplex PCR; TCRdb keeps in-frame clones, though not all of them. V, J and clone size are taken as reported in that table, and D and trimming were inferred from the DNA itself. The table has more than 400,000 clones, over 70% seen once.

The chain couples TRBV19 to TRBJ1-1, with D unclear. Sequenced input: PBMCs. This receptor was taken from a woman aged 35 to 49 in good health. Some clones in this sample may be carry-over from other donors' samples. CDR3 loop: CASSIFWGNTEAFF. CDR3 DNA sequence: TGTGCCAGTAGTATTTTTTGGGGGAACACTGAAGCTTTCTTT.